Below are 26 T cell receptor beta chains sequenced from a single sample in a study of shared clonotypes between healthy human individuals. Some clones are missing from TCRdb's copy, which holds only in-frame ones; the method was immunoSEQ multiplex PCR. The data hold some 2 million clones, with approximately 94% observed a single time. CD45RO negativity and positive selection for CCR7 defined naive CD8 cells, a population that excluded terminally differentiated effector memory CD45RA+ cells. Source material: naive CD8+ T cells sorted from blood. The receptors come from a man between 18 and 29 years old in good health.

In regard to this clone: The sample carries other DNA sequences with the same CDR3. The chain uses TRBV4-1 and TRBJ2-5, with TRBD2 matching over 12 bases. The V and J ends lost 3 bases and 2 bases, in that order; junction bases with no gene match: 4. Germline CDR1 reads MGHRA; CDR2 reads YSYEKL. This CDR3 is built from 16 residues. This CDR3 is CASSQGLAGGQETQYF. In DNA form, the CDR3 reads TGCGCCAGCAGCCAGGGACTAGCGGGTGGGCAAGAGACCCAGTACTTC.

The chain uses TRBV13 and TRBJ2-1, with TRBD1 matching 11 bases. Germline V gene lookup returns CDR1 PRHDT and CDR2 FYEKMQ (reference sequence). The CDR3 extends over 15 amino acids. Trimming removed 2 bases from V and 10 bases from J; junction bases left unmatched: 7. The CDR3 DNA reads TGTGCCAGCAGCTTATACGGACAGGGGGCACTCGAGCAGTTCTTC. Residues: CASSLYGQGALEQFF.

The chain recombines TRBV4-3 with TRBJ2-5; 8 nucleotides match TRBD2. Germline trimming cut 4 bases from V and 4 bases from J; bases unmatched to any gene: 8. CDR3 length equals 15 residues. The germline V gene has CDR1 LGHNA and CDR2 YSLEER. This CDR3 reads CASSPLPSGRETQYF. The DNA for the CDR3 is TGCGCCAGCAGCCCGCTGCCTAGCGGGCGAGAGACCCAGTACTTC.

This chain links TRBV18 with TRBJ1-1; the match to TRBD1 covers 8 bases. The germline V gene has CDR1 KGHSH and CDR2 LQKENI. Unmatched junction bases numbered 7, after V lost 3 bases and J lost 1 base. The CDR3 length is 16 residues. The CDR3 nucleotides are TGTGCCAGCTCACCGTTTACCACAGGGGGGAACACTGAAGCTTTCTTT. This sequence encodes CASSPFTTGGNTEAFF.

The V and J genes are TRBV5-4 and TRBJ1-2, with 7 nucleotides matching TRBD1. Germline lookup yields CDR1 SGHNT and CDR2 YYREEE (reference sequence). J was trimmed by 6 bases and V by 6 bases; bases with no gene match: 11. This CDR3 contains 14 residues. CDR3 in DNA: TGTGCCAGCACCCTGGTGGGAGGGGGCGATGGCTACACCTTC. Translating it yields CASTLVGGGDGYTF.

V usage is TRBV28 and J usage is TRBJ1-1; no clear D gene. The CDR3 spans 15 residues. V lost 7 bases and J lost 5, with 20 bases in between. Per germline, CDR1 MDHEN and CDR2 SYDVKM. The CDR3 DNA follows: TGTGCCAGCATCGGTACAAAAAGGGCCGGAACTGAAGCTTTCTTT. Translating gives CASIGTKRAGTEAFF.

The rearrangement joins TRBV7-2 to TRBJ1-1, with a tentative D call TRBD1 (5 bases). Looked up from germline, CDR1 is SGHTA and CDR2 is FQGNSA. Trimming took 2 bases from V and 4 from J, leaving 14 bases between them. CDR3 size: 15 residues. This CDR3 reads CASSLKTAVGTEAFF. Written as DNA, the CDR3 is TGTGCCAGCAGCTTAAAGACAGCGGTTGGCACTGAAGCTTTCTTT.

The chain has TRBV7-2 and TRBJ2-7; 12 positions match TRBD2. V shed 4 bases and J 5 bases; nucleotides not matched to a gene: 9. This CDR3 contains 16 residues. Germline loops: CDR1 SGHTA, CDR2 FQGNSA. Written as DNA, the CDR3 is TGTGCCAGCAGCTCAAAAGTGACTAGCGGGAGTCACGAGCAGTACTTC. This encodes CASSSKVTSGSHEQYF.

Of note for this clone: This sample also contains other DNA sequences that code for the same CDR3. The CDR3 nucleotides are TGTGCCAGCAGCTTAGCGGGAAACAATGAGCAGTTCTTC. Translated: CASSLAGNNEQFF. V gene TRBV7-9 combines with J gene TRBJ2-1; D remains ambiguous. Trimming stripped 0 bases from V and 5 bases from J, with 5 bases between. CDR3 length: 13 residues. Germline V CDR1 and CDR2: SEHNR, FQNEAQ (reference sequence).

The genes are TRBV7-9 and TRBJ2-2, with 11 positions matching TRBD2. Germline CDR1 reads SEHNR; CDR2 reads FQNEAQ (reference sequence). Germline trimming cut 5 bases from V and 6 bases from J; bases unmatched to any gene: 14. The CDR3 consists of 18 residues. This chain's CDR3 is CASSPLHSGRAAPGELFF. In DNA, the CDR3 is TGTGCCAGCAGCCCCCTTCATAGCGGGAGGGCCGCTCCCGGGGAGCTGTTTTTT.

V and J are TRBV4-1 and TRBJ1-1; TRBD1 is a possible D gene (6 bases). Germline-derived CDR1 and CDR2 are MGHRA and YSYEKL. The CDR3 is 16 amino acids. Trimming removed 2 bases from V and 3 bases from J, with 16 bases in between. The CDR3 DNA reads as TGCGCCAGCAGCCAATCTCTAGGGGGTTTGGACACTGAAGCTTTCTTT. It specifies CASSQSLGGLDTEAFF.

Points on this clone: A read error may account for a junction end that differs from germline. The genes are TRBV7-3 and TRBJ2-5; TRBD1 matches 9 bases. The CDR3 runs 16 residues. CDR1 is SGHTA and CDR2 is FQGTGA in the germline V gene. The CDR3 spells CASSLTGQGHHETQYF. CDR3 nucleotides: TGTGCCAGCAGCTTAACGGGACAGGGACACCACGAGACCCAGTACTTC.

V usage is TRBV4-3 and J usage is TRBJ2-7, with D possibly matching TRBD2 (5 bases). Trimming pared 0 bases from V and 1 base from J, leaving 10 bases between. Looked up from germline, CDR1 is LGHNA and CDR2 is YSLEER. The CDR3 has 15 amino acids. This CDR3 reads CASSQEVEESYEQYF. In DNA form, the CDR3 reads TGCGCCAGCAGCCAAGAAGTGGAGGAGTCCTACGAGCAGTACTTC.

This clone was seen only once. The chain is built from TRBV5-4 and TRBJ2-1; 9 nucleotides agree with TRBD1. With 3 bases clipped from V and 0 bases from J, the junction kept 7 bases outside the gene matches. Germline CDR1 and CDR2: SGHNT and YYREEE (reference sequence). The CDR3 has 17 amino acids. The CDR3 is CASSSIPGQGSYNEQFF. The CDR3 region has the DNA TGTGCCAGCAGCTCCATCCCGGGACAGGGCTCCTACAATGAGCAGTTCTTC.

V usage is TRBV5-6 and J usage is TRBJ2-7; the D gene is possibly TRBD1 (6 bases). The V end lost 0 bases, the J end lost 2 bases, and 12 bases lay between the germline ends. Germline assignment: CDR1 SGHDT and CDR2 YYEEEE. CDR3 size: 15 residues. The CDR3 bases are TGTGCCAGCAGCTTGGGAGGAGGACAGCCCTACGAGCAGTACTTC. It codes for CASSLGGGQPYEQYF.

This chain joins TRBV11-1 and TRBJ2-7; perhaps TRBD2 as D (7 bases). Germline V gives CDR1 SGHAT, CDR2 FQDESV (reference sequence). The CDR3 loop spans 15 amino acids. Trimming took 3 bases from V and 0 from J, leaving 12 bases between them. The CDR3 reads CASSLGGDNSYEQYF. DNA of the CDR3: TGTGCCAGCAGCTTGGGGGGGGACAACTCCTACGAGCAGTACTTC.

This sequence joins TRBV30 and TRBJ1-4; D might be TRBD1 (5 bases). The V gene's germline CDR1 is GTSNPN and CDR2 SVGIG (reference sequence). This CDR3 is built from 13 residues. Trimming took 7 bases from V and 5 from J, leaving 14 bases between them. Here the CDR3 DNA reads TGTGCCTCGGGGGGGGTGCGGAATGAAAAACTGTTTTTT. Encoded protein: CASGGVRNEKLFF.

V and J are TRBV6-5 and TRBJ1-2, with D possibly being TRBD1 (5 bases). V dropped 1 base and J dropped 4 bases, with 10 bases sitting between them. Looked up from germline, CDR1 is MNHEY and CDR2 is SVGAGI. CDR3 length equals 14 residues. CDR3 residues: CASSYFDSSYGYTF. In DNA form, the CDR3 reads TGTGCCAGCAGTTACTTTGACAGCAGCTATGGCTACACCTTC.

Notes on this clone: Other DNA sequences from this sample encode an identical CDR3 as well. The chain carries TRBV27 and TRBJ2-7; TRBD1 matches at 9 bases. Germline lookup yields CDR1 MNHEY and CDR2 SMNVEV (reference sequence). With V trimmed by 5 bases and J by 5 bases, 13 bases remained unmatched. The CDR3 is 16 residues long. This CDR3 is CASSLSPGTGSHEQYF. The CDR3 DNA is TGTGCCAGCAGTCTCTCCCCCGGGACAGGGTCCCACGAGCAGTACTTC.

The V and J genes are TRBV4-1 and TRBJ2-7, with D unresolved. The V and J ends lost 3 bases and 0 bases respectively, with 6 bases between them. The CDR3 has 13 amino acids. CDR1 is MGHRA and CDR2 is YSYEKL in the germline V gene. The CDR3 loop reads CASSQFSSYEQYF. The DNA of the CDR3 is TGCGCCAGCAGCCAGTTTAGCTCCTACGAGCAGTACTTC.

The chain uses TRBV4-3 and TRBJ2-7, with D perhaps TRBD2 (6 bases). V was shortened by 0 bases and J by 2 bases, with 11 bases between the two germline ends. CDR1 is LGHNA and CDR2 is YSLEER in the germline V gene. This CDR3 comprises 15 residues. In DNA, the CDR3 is TGCGCCAGCAGCCAAGAGTCGGGGGAGACCTACGAGCAGTACTTC. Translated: CASSQESGETYEQYF.

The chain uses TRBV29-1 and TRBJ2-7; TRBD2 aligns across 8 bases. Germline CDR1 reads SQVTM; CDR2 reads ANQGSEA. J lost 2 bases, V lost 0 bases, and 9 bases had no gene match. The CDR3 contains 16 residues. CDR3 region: CSVEERLAGPTYEQYF. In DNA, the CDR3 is TGCAGCGTTGAAGAGCGGCTAGCGGGCCCAACCTACGAGCAGTACTTC.

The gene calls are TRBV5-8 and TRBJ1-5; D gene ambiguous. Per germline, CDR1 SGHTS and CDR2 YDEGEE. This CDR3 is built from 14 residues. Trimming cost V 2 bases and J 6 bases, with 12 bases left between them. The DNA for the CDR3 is TGTGCCAGCAGCTTTGGAGGGATCAGTCAGCCCCAGCATTTT. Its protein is CASSFGGISQPQHF. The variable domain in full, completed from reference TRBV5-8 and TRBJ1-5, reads EAGVTQSPTHLIKTRGQQATLRCSPISGHTSVYWYQQALGLGLQFLLWYDEGEERNRGNFPPRFSGRQFPNYSSELNVNALELEDSALYLCASSFGGISQPQHFGDGTRLSIL.

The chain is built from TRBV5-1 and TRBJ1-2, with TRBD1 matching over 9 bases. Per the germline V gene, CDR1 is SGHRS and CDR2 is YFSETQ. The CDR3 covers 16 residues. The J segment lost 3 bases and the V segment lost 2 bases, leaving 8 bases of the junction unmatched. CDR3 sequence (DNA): TGCGCCAGCAGCTTCGGGACAGGGAAAGGCGACTATGGCTACACCTTC. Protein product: CASSFGTGKGDYGYTF.

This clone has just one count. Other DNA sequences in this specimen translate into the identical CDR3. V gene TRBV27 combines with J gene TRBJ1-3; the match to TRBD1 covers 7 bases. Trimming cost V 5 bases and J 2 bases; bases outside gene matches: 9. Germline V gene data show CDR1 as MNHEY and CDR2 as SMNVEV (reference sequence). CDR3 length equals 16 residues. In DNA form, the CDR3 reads TGTGCCAGCAGTCCCTCCCAGGGGGAAACTGGAAACACCATATATTTT. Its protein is CASSPSQGETGNTIYF.

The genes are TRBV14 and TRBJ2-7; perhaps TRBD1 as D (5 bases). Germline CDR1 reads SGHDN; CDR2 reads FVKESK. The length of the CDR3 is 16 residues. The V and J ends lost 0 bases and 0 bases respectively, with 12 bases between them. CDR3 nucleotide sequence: TGTGCCAGCAGCCAAGAGACAGCTGTACTCTCCTACGAGCAGTACTTC. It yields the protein CASSQETAVLSYEQYF.